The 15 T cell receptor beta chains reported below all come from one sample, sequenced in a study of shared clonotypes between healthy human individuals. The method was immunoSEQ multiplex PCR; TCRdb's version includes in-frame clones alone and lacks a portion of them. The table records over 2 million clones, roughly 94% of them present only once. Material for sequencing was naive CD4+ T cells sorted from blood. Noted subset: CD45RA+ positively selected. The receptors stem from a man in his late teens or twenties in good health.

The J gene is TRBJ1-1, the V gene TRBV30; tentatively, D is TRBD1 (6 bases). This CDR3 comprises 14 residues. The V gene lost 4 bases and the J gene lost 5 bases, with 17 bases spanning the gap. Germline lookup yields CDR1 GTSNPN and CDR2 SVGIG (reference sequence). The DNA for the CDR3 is TGTGCCTGGACCCCCCGAGGGGGTCTTACTGAAGCTTTCTTT. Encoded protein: CAWTPRGGLTEAFF.

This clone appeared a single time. For the CDR3, the DNA is TGTGCCAGCAGCTTAGGACCACTCGAGGTCGGGCCTCAGTACTTC. Amino acid sequence: CASSLGPLEVGPQYF. This chain joins TRBV7-2 and TRBJ2-7; D not resolved. The CDR3 loop spans 15 amino acids. The V gene's germline CDR1 is SGHTA and CDR2 FQGNSA. V lost 1 base, J lost 10 bases, and 20 bases lay in between. Drawing the rest from reference TRBV7-2 and TRBJ2-7, the complete variable domain is GAGVSQSPSNKVTEKGKDVELRCDPISGHTALYWYRQSLGQGLEFLIYFQGNSAPDKSGLPSDRFSAERTGGSVSTLTIQRTQQEDSAVYLCASSLGPLEVGPQYFGPGTRLTVT.

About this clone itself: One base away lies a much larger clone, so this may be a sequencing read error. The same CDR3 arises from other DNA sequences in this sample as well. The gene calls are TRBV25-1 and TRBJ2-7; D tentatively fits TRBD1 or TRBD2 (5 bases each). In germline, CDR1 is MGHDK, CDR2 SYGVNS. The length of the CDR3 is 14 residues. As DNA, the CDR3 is TGCGCCAGCTCGGGGCGAGGGCTGCTCTACGAGCAGTACTTC. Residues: CASSGRGLLYEQYF.

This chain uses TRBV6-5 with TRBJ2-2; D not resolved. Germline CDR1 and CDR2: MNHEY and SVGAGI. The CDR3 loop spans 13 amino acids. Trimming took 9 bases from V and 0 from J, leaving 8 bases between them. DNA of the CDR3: TGTGCCAGTCGGACGGCGAACACCGGGGAGCTGTTTTTT. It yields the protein CASRTANTGELFF.

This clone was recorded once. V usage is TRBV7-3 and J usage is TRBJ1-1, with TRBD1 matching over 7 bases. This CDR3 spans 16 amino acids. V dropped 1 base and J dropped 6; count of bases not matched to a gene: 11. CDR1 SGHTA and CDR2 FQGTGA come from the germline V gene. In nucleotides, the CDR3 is TGTGCCAGCAGCTTAATAACCCGCGGGACAGAGGCTGAAGCTTTCTTT. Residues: CASSLITRGTEAEAFF.

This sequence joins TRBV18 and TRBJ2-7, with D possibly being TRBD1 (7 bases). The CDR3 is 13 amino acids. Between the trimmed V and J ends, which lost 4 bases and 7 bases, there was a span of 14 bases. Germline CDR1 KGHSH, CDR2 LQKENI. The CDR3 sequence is CASSLSTGTEQYF. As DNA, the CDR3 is TGTGCCAGCTCACTTTCGACAGGGACTGAGCAGTACTTC.

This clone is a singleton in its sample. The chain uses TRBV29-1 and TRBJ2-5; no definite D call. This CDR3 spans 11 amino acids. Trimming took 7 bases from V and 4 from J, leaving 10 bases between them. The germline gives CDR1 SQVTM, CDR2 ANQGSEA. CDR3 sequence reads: CSGALGETQYF. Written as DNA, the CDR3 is TGCAGCGGGGCCCTAGGAGAGACCCAGTACTTC.

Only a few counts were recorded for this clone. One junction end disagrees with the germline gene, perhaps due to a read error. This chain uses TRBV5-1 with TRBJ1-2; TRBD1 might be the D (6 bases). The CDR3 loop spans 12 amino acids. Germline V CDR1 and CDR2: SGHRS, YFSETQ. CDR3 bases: TGCGCCAGCAGGTTGGACAGCGAAGGCTACACCTTC. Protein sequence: CASRLDSEGYTF. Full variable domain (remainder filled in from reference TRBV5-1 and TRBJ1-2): KAGVTQTPRYLIKTRGQQVTLSCSPISGHRSVSWYQQTPGQGLQFLFEYFSETQRNKGNFPGRFSGRQFSNSRSEMNVSTLELGDSALYLCASRLDSEGYTFGSGTRLTVV.

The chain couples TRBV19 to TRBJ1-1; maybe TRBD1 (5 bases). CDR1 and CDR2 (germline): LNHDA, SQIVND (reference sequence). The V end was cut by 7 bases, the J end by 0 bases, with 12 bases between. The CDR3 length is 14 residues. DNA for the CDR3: TGTGCCAGTACCACGGGGGGGATGAACACTGAAGCTTTCTTT. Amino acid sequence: CASTTGGMNTEAFF.

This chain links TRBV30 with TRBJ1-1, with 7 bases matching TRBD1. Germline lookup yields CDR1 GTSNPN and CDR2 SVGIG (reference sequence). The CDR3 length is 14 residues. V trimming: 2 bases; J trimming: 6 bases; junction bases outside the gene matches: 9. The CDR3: CAWSPGQRGAEAFF. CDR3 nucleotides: TGTGCCTGGAGTCCGGGACAGAGGGGCGCTGAAGCTTTCTTT.

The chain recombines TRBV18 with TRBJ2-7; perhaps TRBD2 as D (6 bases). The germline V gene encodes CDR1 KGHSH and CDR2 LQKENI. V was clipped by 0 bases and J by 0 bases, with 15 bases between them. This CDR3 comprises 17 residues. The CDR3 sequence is CASSPPAVGGSSYEQYF. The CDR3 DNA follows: TGTGCCAGCTCACCACCGGCGGTGGGGGGAAGCTCCTACGAGCAGTACTTC.

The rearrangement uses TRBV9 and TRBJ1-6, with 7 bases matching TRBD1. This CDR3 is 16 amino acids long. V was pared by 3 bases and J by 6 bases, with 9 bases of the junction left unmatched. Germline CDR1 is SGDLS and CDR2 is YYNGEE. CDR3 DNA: TGTGCCAGCAGCGCCGGACAGGAGCTGATTAATTCACCCCTCCACTTT. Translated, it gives CASSAGQELINSPLHF.

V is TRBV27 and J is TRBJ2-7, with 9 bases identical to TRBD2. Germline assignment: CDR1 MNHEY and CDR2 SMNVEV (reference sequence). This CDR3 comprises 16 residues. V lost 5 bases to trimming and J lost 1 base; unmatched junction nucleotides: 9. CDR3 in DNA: TGTGCCAGCAGTATGCGGGGGCTAGCGGGATCCTACGAGCAGTACTTC. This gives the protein CASSMRGLAGSYEQYF.

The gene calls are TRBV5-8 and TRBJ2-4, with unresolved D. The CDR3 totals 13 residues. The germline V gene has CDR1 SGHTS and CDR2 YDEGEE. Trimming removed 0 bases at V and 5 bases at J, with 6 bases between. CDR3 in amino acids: CASSLATQNIQYF. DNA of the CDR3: TGTGCCAGCAGCTTGGCTACCCAAAACATTCAGTACTTC.

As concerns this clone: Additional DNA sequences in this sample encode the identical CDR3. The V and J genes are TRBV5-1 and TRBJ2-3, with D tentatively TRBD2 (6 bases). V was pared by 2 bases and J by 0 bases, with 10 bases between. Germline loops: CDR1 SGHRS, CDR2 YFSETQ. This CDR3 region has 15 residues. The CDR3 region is CASSFRGSSTDTQYF. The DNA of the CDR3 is TGCGCCAGCAGCTTCCGGGGGAGCAGCACAGATACGCAGTATTTT.